The T cell receptor beta chain described here comes from a study of T cell changes during pregnancy in multiple sclerosis. The CDR3 totals 15 residues. Trimming removed 2 bases at V and 9 bases at J, with 17 bases between. Germline V gene sequence: CDR1 MNHEY, CDR2 SVGAGI. Clones were sequenced by immunoSEQ multiplex PCR, and TCRdb holds only the in-frame ones, with some missing. This sample yields some 53,000 clones, of which approximately 92% are seen a single time; approximately 0.25% belongs to the top ten. V usage is TRBV6-5 and J usage is TRBJ2-1, with D possibly being TRBD1 (6 bases). The sequencing here drew on CD4+ T cells from peripheral blood mononuclear cells, taken in the third trimester of pregnancy. This TCR came from a female donor with multiple sclerosis, enrolled in a pregnancy study. DNA for the CDR3: TGTGCCAGCAGTTACAATCGGGGTCTCAGGGGTGAGCAGTTCTTC. Translation: CASSYNRGLRGEQFF.